This T cell receptor beta chain was captured in a study of blood T cell repertoires in COVID-19 (dated by TCRdb to 2020 to 2022). About the investigation overall: Samples covering the acute and convalescent phases of COVID-19 were provided by collaborators in the United States, Italy and Spain. The samples were drawn from two sources: the first 160 participants of the ongoing ImmuneRACE study, and about 1,300 subjects contributed by 6 global collaborators. A freely available public database, intended as a resource for researchers studying the immune response to SARS-CoV-2, is where the repertoires were released. A de-identified subject ID, COVID-19 status, age in years and sex were almost always included in the sample metadata. Deeply sampled blood TCRbeta repertoires from subjects exposed to, actively infected with, or recovered from COVID-19 were included in the dataset. Where HLA class I and class II types were available, the types were taken from metadata supplied by the sample provider, not from assay-based typing. The prospective study material was composed of cDNA or gDNA derived from T cells, B-cell-depleted T cells, or PBMCs. Beyond this particular receptor, the publication reports: The quantity of clinical and demographic metadata differed by source and by participant and was supplied without curation.

Whole blood was collected in K2EDTA tubes by collaborating institutions according to the institutions' own protocols. Collaborator samples were shipped for TCRbeta analysis as frozen whole blood, isolated PBMCs, or DNA extracted from either sample type. TCRbeta CDR3 regions were amplified from genomic DNA using the immunoSEQ Assay, a bias-controlled multiplex PCR. Concerning the study's data processing: The number of nucleated cells in each sample was estimated by amplification of reference gene primers within the assay. To quantify the absolute abundance of each unique TCRbeta CDR3 rearrangement, sequence reads were collapsed and filtered. Productive Simpson clonality was computed per sample as the square root of Simpson's diversity index over productive rearrangements. TCRdb took this table from immuneACCESS and kept in-frame rearrangements with V and J called. Such tables lack part of the clones; where checked against another copy, unresolved V genes explain under half of the gap, and the rest is unexplained. The V and J calls and clone size come from that table; D and trimming were worked out from the DNA. The sample data list around 260,000 clones, and roughly 90% of these were observed just once. The ten largest clones represent approximately 3% of the sample.

Trimming at the junction amounts to 5 bases on V and 0 bases on J, and the germline ends lie 9 bases apart. CDR1 SGHTA and CDR2 FQGNSA were looked up in the germline V gene. From the cysteine up to the phenylalanine, the CDR3 has a length of 14 residues. The sequence is cut down to CDR3 DNA, 42 bases in frame from base 1. A remark on this clone: Its antigen is still unknown. Qualities for individual bases were not recorded, and no much larger clone is one base off.

This clonotype was obtained from a young woman with active or convalescent COVID-19. The chain uses TRBV7-2 and TRBJ2-3; no D gene can be assigned with confidence. The specimen was peripheral blood. The DNA sequence is TGTGCCAGCAGCCCAGGATACAGCACAGATACGCAGTATTTT. Its protein is CASSPGYSTDTQYF.